Listed below are T cell receptor beta chains from one sample, sequenced in a study of cytomegalovirus exposure and HLA in healthy donors. The table came from immunoSEQ multiplex PCR; TCRdb's copy has only in-frame clones and leaves some out. The table records some 140,000 clones, approximately 86% of them present only once. The sequenced material came from PBMCs. Receptors were obtained from a man between 18 and 29 years old in good health and CMV-seropositive. CDR3s include the opening cysteine and the closing phenylalanine or tryptophan.

TRBJ2-4 TRBV12-5 CASGPGQGKNIQYF
TRBJ2-4 TRBV5-1 CASSLNAGTKNIQYF
TRBJ2-2 TRBV13 CASSPRTGGLAGELFF
TRBJ2-1 TRBV7-6 CASSQTINEQFF
TRBJ2-2 TRBV9 CASSATAPHRTGELFF
TRBJ2-7 TRBV6-5 CASSYSGGSSSYEQYF
TRBJ2-7 TRBV10-3 CAYASGTSGGPYEQYF
TRBJ2-7 TRBV12-5 CASGLLAGQGSSYEQYF
TRBJ2-7 TRBV2 CASSELQGYEQYF
TRBJ2-7 TRBV5-1 CASASRGADEQYF
TRBJ2-3 TRBV13 CASSLDRDTQYF
TRBJ2-5 TRBV9 CASSTGSHEETQYF
TRBJ2-3 TRBV6-1 CASSGRRGHGTDTQYF
TRBJ1-2 TRBV20-1 CRPTGNYGYTF
TRBJ2-3 TRBV6-4 CASSGGATDTQYF
TRBJ1-6 TRBV18 CASSTGTDNSPLHF
TRBJ2-7 TRBV21-1 CASRRSTTPHYEQYF
TRBJ1-1 TRBV21-1 CASSTPRWGQVGMNTEAFF
TRBJ1-6 TRBV27 CASILLGQGSPLHF
TRBJ2-3 TRBV9 CASSAGTGGTDTQYF
TRBJ2-5 TRBV28 CASRLAGETQYF
TRBJ1-4 TRBV5-1 CASSYGGLEEKLFF
TRBJ1-2 TRBV6-1 CASTQGSGYTF
TRBJ2-7 TRBV10-1 CASRPPRERDYEQYF
TRBJ2-7 TRBV11-3 CASSDGTGGEQYF
TRBJ1-2 TRBV7-2 CASSLEGSGGYTF
TRBJ2-5 TRBV7-6 CASSSGQETQYF
TRBJ1-5 TRBV18 CASSPVVLQGKGNQPQHF
TRBJ2-7 TRBV2 CASSTNEQYF
TRBJ2-7 TRBV6-5 CASSRGVDEQYF
TRBJ2-3 TRBV29-1 CSATPEGLTDTQYF
TRBJ2-5 TRBV4-3 CASSQDRRGGDETQYF
TRBJ1-1 TRBV20-1 CSARVQFEAFF
TRBJ2-7 TRBV7-6 CASSSPRGRGHEQYF
TRBJ2-5 TRBV13 CASSLGGEGETQYF
TRBJ1-4 TRBV30 CAWSSLRKLFF
TRBJ2-5 TRBV6-1 CASSGGASGGKTQYF
TRBJ2-1 TRBV4-3 CASSEDLRAGGRNEQFF
TRBJ2-1 TRBV27 CATHRAQGVTNRQFF
TRBJ1-5 TRBV6-5 CASSGDRAYNQPQHF
TRBJ2-1 TRBV7-9 CASSQAGGVGWQFF
TRBJ1-1 TRBV6-5 CASSPPGPRGGEAFF
TRBJ1-1 TRBV5-6 CASSLFGDRGLRAEAFF